The sequence of this TCR beta chain was determined in a study of identical twins. Ten or more counts support this clonotype. MiXCR, applied by TCRdb to the 5' RACE reads, yields one record per CDR3 protein. The sample includes approximately 680,000 distinct CDR3 sequences, around 7.4% of them seen just once. The same data also contributed to another study, on yellow fever vaccine responses in identical twins.

Sequenced sample: PBMCs. This TCR was recovered from a woman aged 18-29 years in good health.

In nucleotides, the CDR3 is TGCGCCAGCAGCTTGGGCGGGGATCCCTACGAGCAGTACGTC. Its protein product is CASSLGGDPYEQYV. The chain couples TRBV5-1 to TRBJ2-7, with a possible D match to TRBD2 (6 bases). CDR1 is SGHRS and CDR2 is YFSETQ in the germline V gene. V was pared by 0 bases and J by 2 bases, with 9 bases between. There are 14 residues in the CDR3.